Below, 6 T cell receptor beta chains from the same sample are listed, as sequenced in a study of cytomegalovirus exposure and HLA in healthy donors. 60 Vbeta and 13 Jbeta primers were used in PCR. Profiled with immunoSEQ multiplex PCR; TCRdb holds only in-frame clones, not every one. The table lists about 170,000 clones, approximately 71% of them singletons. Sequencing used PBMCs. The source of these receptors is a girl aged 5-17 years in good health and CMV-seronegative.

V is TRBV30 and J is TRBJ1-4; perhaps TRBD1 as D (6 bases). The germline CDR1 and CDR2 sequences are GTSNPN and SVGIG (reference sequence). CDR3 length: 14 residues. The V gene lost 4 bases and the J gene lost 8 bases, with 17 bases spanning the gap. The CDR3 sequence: CAWTLDGTQEKLFF. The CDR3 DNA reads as TGTGCCTGGACCTTAGATGGGACACAAGAAAAACTGTTTTTT.

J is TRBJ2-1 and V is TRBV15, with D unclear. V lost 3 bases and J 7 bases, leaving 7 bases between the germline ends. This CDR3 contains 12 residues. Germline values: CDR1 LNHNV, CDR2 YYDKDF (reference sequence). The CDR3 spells CATSSVMNEQFF. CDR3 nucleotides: TGTGCCACCAGCAGCGTTATGAATGAGCAGTTCTTC.

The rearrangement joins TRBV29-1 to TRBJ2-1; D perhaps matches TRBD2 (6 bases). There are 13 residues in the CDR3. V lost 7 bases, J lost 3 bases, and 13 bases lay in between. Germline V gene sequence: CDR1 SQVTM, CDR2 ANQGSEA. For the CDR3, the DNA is TGCAGCGCTTTAGCGGCGGACTACAATGAGCAGTTCTTC. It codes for CSALAADYNEQFF.

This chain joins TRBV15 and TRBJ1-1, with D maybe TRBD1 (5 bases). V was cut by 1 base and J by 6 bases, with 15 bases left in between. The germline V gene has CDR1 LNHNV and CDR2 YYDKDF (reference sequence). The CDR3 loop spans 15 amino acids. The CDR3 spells CATSRGTRGPAEAFF. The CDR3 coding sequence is TGTGCCACCAGCAGAGGGACGCGGGGCCCAGCTGAAGCTTTCTTT.

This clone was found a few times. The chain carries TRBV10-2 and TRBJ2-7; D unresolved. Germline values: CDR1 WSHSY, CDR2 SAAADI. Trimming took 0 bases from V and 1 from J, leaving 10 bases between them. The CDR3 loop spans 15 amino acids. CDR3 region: CASSESTRSSYEQYF. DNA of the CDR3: TGCGCCAGCAGTGAGTCGACCAGGTCGTCCTACGAGCAGTACTTC.

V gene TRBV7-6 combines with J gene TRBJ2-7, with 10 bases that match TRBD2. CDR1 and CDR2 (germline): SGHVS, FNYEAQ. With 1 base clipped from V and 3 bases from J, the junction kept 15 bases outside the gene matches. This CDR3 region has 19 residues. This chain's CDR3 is CASSLERGGGAAAVYEQYF. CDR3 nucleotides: TGTGCCAGCAGCTTAGAGCGGGGGGGCGGGGCAGCAGCCGTCTACGAGCAGTACTTC.